The following is a TCR beta chain sequence with its context. Antigen: not known. The data were taken from a study of glioma-infiltrating T cells. Study outcomes and limitations: Gliomas, especially low-grade, showed above-expected tissue-blood divergence; non-neoplastic patients showed below.

Using RNA template, CDR3s of TCR alpha and beta were amplified with iRepertoire arm-PCR. TCRdb re-analysed the multiplex PCR reads in MiXCR, keeping a single row per CDR3 protein. The data show approximately 120,000 distinct CDR3 sequences, roughly 23% seen once. This CDR3 contains 17 residues. The germline V gene encodes CDR1 MNHEY and CDR2 SMNVEV (reference sequence). The germline V and J ends were trimmed by 2 bases and 4 bases, with 20 bases remaining between them. The sample taken for sequencing was glioma tissue, nonneoplastic brain tissue, or PBMCs (not recorded which). The V gene is TRBV27, the J gene TRBJ1-2; a possible D gene is TRBD1 (5 bases). The clonotype comes from a human donor with low-grade glioma or glioblastoma, undergoing nonglioma brain surgery, or in good health (not recorded which). CDR3 residues: CASSLTPGGAGVYGYTF. The CDR3 coding sequence is TGTGCCAGCAGTTTAACTCCAGGAGGGGCAGGCGTCTATGGCTACACCTTC.